A single T cell receptor beta chain is shown here with its context. The antigen remains undetermined. Amplification used 60 Vbeta primers and 13 Jbeta primers. Sequencing was performed with immunoSEQ multiplex PCR; in TCRdb, only in-frame clones are kept and a portion is missing. Of 140,000 to 150,000 clones in the sample, about 84% were seen once. Germline V gene data show CDR1 as SQVTM and CDR2 as ANQGSEA. This CDR3 has 12 residues. The J segment lost 4 bases and the V segment lost 7 bases, leaving 6 bases of the junction unmatched. The data were obtained in a study of cytomegalovirus exposure and HLA in healthy donors. Across the whole study: An earlier analysis found some 100 million unique TCR beta sequences from about 179 million T cells. Whole-study results and caveats: There were some V segments, including TRBV6-2 and TRBV6-3, excluded as indistinguishable. A later analysis found most CMV-associated TCR beta chains apparently HLA-restricted.

This TCR came from a male donor in good health and CMV-seronegative. The sequenced material came from PBMCs. The rearrangement joins TRBV29-1 to TRBJ2-5; 7 nucleotides match TRBD1. CDR3 loop: CSARQGAETQYF. The CDR3 DNA follows: TGCAGCGCACGACAGGGTGCAGAGACCCAGTACTTC.